The 30 T cell receptor beta chains presented below share a single source sample, sequenced in a study of post-analysis software for immune sequencing data. Findings and limits, study-wide: Roughly five TRBV segments appeared more often in patients than in controls, and TRBV5-6, TRBV5-1 and TRBV20-1 were among these.

Unique molecular identifiers featured in each of the TCR beta cDNA libraries. Each CDR3 protein gets one entry after TCRdb re-called the PCR reads with MiXCR. This sample has 800,000 to 950,000 distinct CDR3 sequences; roughly 50% occur once, and the top ten carry 4% to 5.5%. The antigens these receptors bind are not known. The sample comprised blood. These receptor sequences come from a girl aged 5 to 17 with multiple sclerosis.

This clonotype was observed a few times. The genes are TRBV20-1 and TRBJ2-7, with 7 bases aligning to TRBD1. Unmatched junction bases numbered 6, after V lost 2 bases and J lost 2 bases. The germline gives CDR1 DFQATT, CDR2 SNEGSKA (reference sequence). CDR3 size: 14 residues. Here the CDR3 reads CSARRIQGAYEQYF. The DNA of the CDR3 is TGCAGTGCTAGAAGAATCCAGGGGGCCTACGAGCAGTACTTC.

This clonotype was seen a few times. The rearrangement links TRBV11-2 to TRBJ1-6, with D tentatively TRBD1 (6 bases). Between the trimmed V and J ends, which lost 4 bases and 8 bases, there was a span of 15 bases. The CDR3 consists of 15 residues. Germline V CDR1 and CDR2: SGHAT, FQNNGV. As DNA, the CDR3 is TGTGCCAGCAGCTCAACTGGACAGTACGATTCACCCCTCCACTTT. This sequence encodes CASSSTGQYDSPLHF.

This chain joins TRBV29-1 and TRBJ1-4; tentatively, D is TRBD1 (5 bases). Germline lookup yields CDR1 SQVTM and CDR2 ANQGSEA. Trimming removed 5 bases at V and 2 bases at J, with 12 bases between. The length of the CDR3 is 14 residues. CDR3 bases: TGCAGCGTTACGGGGGTCCTGACTAATGAAAAACTGTTTTTT. Protein sequence: CSVTGVLTNEKLFF.

The CDR3 DNA reads as TGTGCCAGCAGCAAACCAACACAGGGGCTTGACTATGGCTACACCTTC. It encodes CASSKPTQGLDYGYTF. V gene TRBV6-1 combines with J gene TRBJ1-2, with 7 bases matching TRBD1. This CDR3 region has 16 residues. The germline V gene has CDR1 MNHNS and CDR2 SASEGT. Losses at the gene ends were 6 bases for V and 3 bases for J; bases not matched to a gene: 13.

The gene calls are TRBV29-1 and TRBJ2-5; TRBD2 aligns across 14 bases. The J call is uncertain, as TRBJ2-7 better fits the DNA end. Germline V CDR1 and CDR2: SQVTM, ANQGSEA. This CDR3 has 14 amino acids. CDR3 nucleotide sequence: TGCAGCGCTCGGACTAGCGGGGGGAAAAGCGAGCAGTACTTC. As protein: CSARTSGGKSEQYF.

As regards this clonotype: The junction and the germline gene differ at one end; a read error may be behind it. The chain employs TRBV9 and TRBJ2-3; D might be TRBD2 (5 bases). CDR3 length equals 16 residues. Germline assignment: CDR1 SGDLS and CDR2 YYNGEE. The CDR3 here is CAGSVGSGRITDTQYF. DNA for the CDR3: TGTGCCGGCAGCGTAGGGAGCGGTCGAATCACAGATACGCAGTATTTT.

This clonotype was detected only a few times. This chain uses TRBV20-1 with TRBJ2-7; possibly TRBD2 for D (7 bases). The CDR3 is 14 residues long. Trimming took 6 bases from V and 2 from J, leaving 17 bases between them. Looked up from germline, CDR1 is DFQATT and CDR2 is SNEGSKA (reference sequence). The CDR3 spells CSADQGGATYEQYF. DNA for the CDR3: TGCAGTGCGGACCAAGGGGGGGCTACCTACGAGCAGTACTTC.

The rearrangement uses TRBV25-1 and TRBJ2-7, with D hard to call. CDR1 and CDR2 (germline): MGHDK, SYGVNS. The CDR3 runs 13 residues. Trimming shortened V by 0 bases and J by 6 bases, and 9 bases separated the two germline ends. CDR3 DNA sequence: TGTGCCAGCAGTGAATACGGGTTCGGCGAGCAGTACTTC. Translation: CASSEYGFGEQYF.

Here the CDR3 reads CASSSPLAGRRTDTQYF. The CDR3 DNA reads TGCGCCAGCAGCTCTCCGCTAGCGGGGAGACGCACAGATACGCAGTATTTT. This chain links TRBV5-1 with TRBJ2-3; 9 bases fit TRBD2. This CDR3 has 17 residues. J gave up 1 base and V 3 bases, and 9 bases lay outside the gene matches. Germline CDR1 SGHRS, CDR2 YFSETQ.

The chain couples TRBV6-6 to TRBJ2-7, with 14 nucleotides matching TRBD2. V was clipped by 6 bases and J by 7 bases; unmatched bases: 8. The CDR3 sequence is 15 residues long. Germline CDR1 MNHNY, CDR2 SVGAGI (reference sequence). DNA of the CDR3: TGTGCCAGCAGAGCCGGGACTAGCGGGAGTAAAGAGCAGTACTTC. This sequence encodes CASRAGTSGSKEQYF.

The V call is TRBV2, the J call TRBJ2-1; 9 positions match TRBD2. The germline gives CDR1 SNHLY, CDR2 FYNNEI. The V and J ends lost 1 base and 9 bases, in that order; junction bases with no gene match: 7. There are 15 residues in the CDR3. The DNA for the CDR3 is TGTGCCAGCAGTGAAGAGGCGGGAGGGCCATCTGAGCAGTTCTTC. It translates to CASSEEAGGPSEQFF.

This clonotype was recorded once. This chain links TRBV7-9 with TRBJ2-1; 7 nucleotides align to TRBD2. The germline V gene encodes CDR1 SEHNR and CDR2 FQNEAQ (reference sequence). V gave up 4 bases and J gave up 2 bases; unmatched junction bases: 11. This CDR3 is built from 17 residues. This CDR3 is CASSSLGGPSPYNEQFF. In nucleotides, the CDR3 is TGTGCCAGCAGCTCCCTGGGAGGGCCATCTCCCTACAATGAGCAGTTCTTC.

This chain connects TRBV7-2 to TRBJ2-7; no clear D. Germline V gene lookup returns CDR1 SGHTA and CDR2 FQGNSA. V was pared by 6 bases and J by 4 bases, with 19 bases between. CDR3 length: 15 amino acids. The DNA for the CDR3 is TGTGCCAGCAGTGGTACGGTCATATCCGGGTACGAGCAGTACTTC. This sequence encodes CASSGTVISGYEQYF. Using reference TRBV7-2 and TRBJ2-7 for the parts outside the CDR3, the full variable domain is GAGVSQSPSNKVTEKGKDVELRCDPISGHTALYWYRQSLGQGLEFLIYFQGNSAPDKSGLPSDRFSAERTGGSVSTLTIQRTQQEDSAVYLCASSGTVISGYEQYFGPGTRLTVT.

This clonotype was seen a handful of times. This chain joins TRBV10-3 and TRBJ2-5, with 14 bases lining up with TRBD2. The CDR3 is made up of 15 amino acids. J was trimmed by 5 bases and V by 6 bases; bases with no gene match: 5. Germline V gives CDR1 ENHRY, CDR2 SYGVKD. Here the CDR3 reads CAISRLAGGQETQYF. The CDR3 DNA is TGTGCCATCAGCAGACTAGCGGGAGGGCAGGAGACCCAGTACTTC.

This rearrangement joins TRBV4-1 to TRBJ2-7; 11 nucleotides align to TRBD2. The J segment lost 6 bases and the V segment lost 4 bases, leaving 8 bases of the junction unmatched. Germline CDR1 and CDR2: MGHRA and YSYEKL. The CDR3 sequence is 15 residues long. For the CDR3, the DNA is TGCGCCAGCAGCCCGACTAGCGGGACGTGGGGCGAGCAGTACTTC. Its protein is CASSPTSGTWGEQYF.

V is TRBV5-1 and J is TRBJ1-2; perhaps TRBD1 as D (5 bases). V shed 6 bases and J shed 0 bases, with 12 bases lying between them. The CDR3 totals 14 residues. Germline lookup yields CDR1 SGHRS and CDR2 YFSETQ. This chain's CDR3 is CASTDSQSNYGYTF. The CDR3, as DNA: TGCGCCAGCACAGACAGCCAGTCTAACTATGGCTACACCTTC.

This chain joins TRBV5-1 and TRBJ2-4; 9 positions agree with TRBD1. The J call may be faulty, since TRBJ2-7 better matches the DNA end. Germline V gene lookup returns CDR1 SGHRS and CDR2 YFSETQ. The CDR3 sequence is 16 residues long. The CDR3 reads CASTLDEGQGINEQYF. The DNA for the CDR3 is TGCGCCAGCACCCTCGACGAGGGACAGGGAATTAACGAGCAGTACTTC.

This chain uses TRBV20-1 with TRBJ2-7; the D is unclear. This CDR3 has 12 amino acids. The V end lost 3 bases, the J end lost 2 bases, and 8 bases lay between the germline ends. The germline V gene has CDR1 DFQATT and CDR2 SNEGSKA (reference sequence). CDR3 DNA: TGCAGTGCTAGGGTTACCCCCTACGAGCAGTACTTC. Protein: CSARVTPYEQYF.

This clonotype was observed a handful of times. The chain recombines TRBV7-3 with TRBJ2-1, with TRBD2 matching 8 bases. With V trimmed by 4 bases and J by 4 bases, 6 bases remained unmatched. Germline-derived CDR1 and CDR2 are SGHTA and FQGTGA. The CDR3 contains 15 residues. In DNA form, the CDR3 reads TGTGCCAGCAGCTCTATAGCGGGACCATACAATGAGCAGTTCTTC. Residues: CASSSIAGPYNEQFF.

The genes are TRBV6-6 and TRBJ2-1; TRBD2 matches at 8 bases. This CDR3 has 16 amino acids. The V gene end was trimmed by 6 bases and the J gene end by 6 bases; junction bases not matched to a gene: 13. CDR1 and CDR2 (germline): MNHNY, SVGAGI (reference sequence). CDR3 in amino acids: CASSRSPGGAGNEQFF. CDR3 DNA: TGTGCCAGCAGCCGTTCGCCGGGGGGGGCAGGCAATGAGCAGTTCTTC.

The CDR3 protein is CSANNRDSYEQYF. CDR3 DNA: TGCAGTGCTAATAACAGGGACTCCTACGAGCAGTACTTC. The chain is built from TRBV20-1 and TRBJ2-7; TRBD1 is a possible D gene (6 bases). This CDR3 region has 13 residues. V was shortened by 4 bases and J by 0 bases, with 10 bases between the two germline ends. Germline V gene lookup returns CDR1 DFQATT and CDR2 SNEGSKA (reference sequence).

J is TRBJ2-7 and V is TRBV7-2; TRBD1 matches at 7 bases. The CDR3 spans 14 residues. From germline, CDR1 is SGHTA and CDR2 FQGNSA. Losses at the gene ends were 7 bases for V and 2 bases for J; bases not matched to a gene: 8. The DNA of the CDR3 is TGTGCCAGCATCGACAGGGATGGGGCCTACGAGCAGTACTTC. It translates to CASIDRDGAYEQYF.

The rearrangement joins TRBV12-3 or TRBV12-4 to TRBJ2-1; D call uncertain. This CDR3 region has 12 residues. Trimming removed 5 bases from V and 12 bases from J, with 14 bases in between. This CDR3 is CASSPGPDWQFF. As DNA, the CDR3 is TGTGCCAGCAGTCCTGGACCCGATTGGCAGTTCTTC.

The gene calls are TRBV12-3 or TRBV12-4 and TRBJ1-2, with 7 bases lining up with TRBD1. V shed 6 bases, J shed 4 bases, and the junction held 14 bases outside the gene matches. CDR3 length: 16 residues. The CDR3 DNA sequence: TGTGCCAGCAGGGGTTATACGGGACAGCGATCCTATGGCTACACCTTC. It is translated as CASRGYTGQRSYGYTF.

This clonotype was counted only a few times. The chain has TRBV5-1 and TRBJ2-5, with 7 bases that match TRBD1. The V segment lost 3 bases and the J segment 11 bases; nucleotides outside the gene matches: 10. Germline V gives CDR1 SGHRS, CDR2 YFSETQ. CDR3 length: 13 residues. CDR3 nucleotides: TGCGCCAGCAGCTGGAGACAGGGCAATGAGCAGTACTTC. Protein: CASSWRQGNEQYF.

The chain is built from TRBV12-3 or TRBV12-4 and TRBJ2-3; D is undetermined. CDR3 length: 17 residues. Trimming took off 6 bases at V and 0 bases at J, with 19 bases between the two ends. CDR3 residues: CASSRPLLGPSTDTQYF. CDR3 DNA sequence: TGTGCCAGCAGCCGCCCGTTACTGGGCCCTAGCACAGATACGCAGTATTTT.

This chain connects TRBV6-2 or TRBV6-3 to TRBJ2-2, with D perhaps TRBD2 (6 bases). Germline V lookup: CDR1 MNHEY, CDR2 SVGEGT. Trimming left V 10 bases short and J 5 bases short, with 23 bases between. The CDR3 is 16 residues long. The CDR3 spells CATQRGRGSWTGELFF. CDR3 DNA: TGTGCCACTCAAAGAGGCCGGGGGAGTTGGACCGGGGAGCTGTTTTTT.

The rearrangement uses TRBV6-2 or TRBV6-3 and TRBJ2-4; no reliable D call. The CDR3 has 14 amino acids. The V end was cut by 5 bases, the J end by 3 bases, with 11 bases between. Per germline, CDR1 MNHEY and CDR2 SVGEGT. CDR3 nucleotides: TGTGCCAGCAGTCTTAACAGCTACAAAAACATTCAGTACTTC. Protein: CASSLNSYKNIQYF.

V usage is TRBV7-2 and J usage is TRBJ1-2, with a possible D match to TRBD1 (6 bases). V was clipped by 2 bases and J by 6 bases, with 16 bases between them. From germline, CDR1 is SGHTA and CDR2 FQGNSA. The CDR3 has 15 amino acids. CDR3 coding DNA: TGTGCCAGCAGCTTAAAGGGGGGCAGTCCTCATGGCTACACCTTC. It specifies CASSLKGGSPHGYTF.

The rearrangement links TRBV3-1 to TRBJ1-1, with 7 bases lining up with TRBD1. With 4 bases clipped from V and 3 bases from J, the junction kept 11 bases outside the gene matches. In germline, CDR1 is LGHDT, CDR2 YNNKEL (reference sequence). The CDR3 is 16 residues long. The CDR3 is CASSPRQTGWDTEAFF. The CDR3 DNA is TGTGCCAGCAGCCCCCGCCAGACAGGGTGGGACACTGAAGCTTTCTTT. Combining the CDR3 with reference TRBV3-1 and TRBJ1-1 gives the whole variable domain DTAVSQTPKYLVTQMGNDKSIKCEQNLGHDTMYWYKQDSKKFLKIMFSYNNKELIINETVPNRFSPKSPDKAHLNLHINSLELGDSAVYFCASSPRQTGWDTEAFFGQGTRLTVV.